The text below deals with one TCR beta chain. The antigen remains unidentified. Trimming removed 5 bases from V and 5 bases from J, with 15 bases in between. Germline V lookup: CDR1 MNHEY, CDR2 SMNVEV (reference sequence). The CDR3 is made up of 14 amino acids. Second-dose intervals of approximately 4 or approximately 12 weeks were pooled. The repertoire was sequenced with immunoSEQ multiplex PCR; TCRdb's copy has only in-frame clones and lacks some. There are over 45,000 clones in the sample; roughly 90% occur only once, and roughly 15% lies in the top ten. This record belongs to a study of T cell responses to AZD1222 COVID-19 vaccine. Study outcomes and limitations: Recipients of two AZD1222 doses showed rising Spike-specific TCR breadth and depth.

V gene TRBV27 combines with J gene TRBJ1-2, with D perhaps TRBD1 (6 bases). The sequences come from peripheral blood, collected 28 days after the second AZD1222 dose. The clonotype was recovered from an adult who received the AZD1222 COVID-19 vaccine. The CDR3 region has the DNA TGTGCCAGCAGTCAACCAGGGGTAGGGTATGGCTACACCTTC. It yields the protein CASSQPGVGYGYTF.